This T cell receptor (beta chain) stems from a study of T cells in Graves' hyperthyroidism and ophthalmopathy. Study-wide results and limits: By a 13 V-J model, ophthalmopathy was set apart from stable hyperthyroidism.

This clonotype has a count of ten or more. The antigen is not known. CDR1 is SGHAT, CDR2 FQNNGV, per germline. This CDR3 is built from 16 residues. The ends were cut back, 1 base at V and 5 bases at J, with 18 bases in the middle. In the ophthalmopathy cohort, Clinical Activity Score was at least 3, NOSPECS grade at least 4, and duration under 3 months. It was RNA transcripts that yielded the amplified TCR beta CDR3 regions. HTBI primers were used for first-round RT-PCR of the TCR CDR3. Each CDR3 protein gets one entry after TCRdb re-called the multiplex PCR reads with MiXCR. The profile shows approximately 620,000 distinct CDR3 sequences, around 16% of them singletons.

The sample was blood. This receptor was identified in a woman aged 40 to 50 with Graves' ophthalmopathy. The chain links TRBV11-2 to TRBJ2-7, with TRBD2 as a possible D gene (5 bases). CDR3 sequence reads: CASSLVVLGSADEQYF. CDR3 DNA sequence: TGTGCCAGCAGCTTAGTGGTGTTGGGGAGCGCGGACGAGCAGTACTTC.